The TCR beta chain under discussion was sequenced for a study of blood T cell repertoires in COVID-19. Study information: Whether acute or convalescent, the COVID-19 samples came from the United States, Italy and Spain. The cDNA or gDNA used as material had been derived from T cells, B-cell-depleted T cells, or PBMCs.

This clone was found a few times. V dropped 5 bases and J dropped 8 bases, with 10 bases sitting between them. Germline CDR1 SEHNR, CDR2 FQNEAQ (reference sequence). The CDR3 length is 12 residues. How the authors handled the data: Estimation of nucleated cell counts was performed using reference gene primer amplification. Profiling relied on immunoSEQ multiplex PCR, and the TCRdb table lists in-frame clones only, not all of them. The V and J calls and clone size come from that table; D and trimming were worked out from the DNA. The sample holds roughly 50,000 clones, approximately 84% seen once. This chain joins TRBV7-9 and TRBJ2-1, with unresolved D. Sequenced sample: peripheral blood. The clonotype was recovered from a man between 70 and 80 years old with acute or convalescent COVID-19. The CDR3 nucleotides are TGTGCCAGCAGCCGTCTCGAGCATGAGCAGTTCTTC. It is translated as CASSRLEHEQFF.